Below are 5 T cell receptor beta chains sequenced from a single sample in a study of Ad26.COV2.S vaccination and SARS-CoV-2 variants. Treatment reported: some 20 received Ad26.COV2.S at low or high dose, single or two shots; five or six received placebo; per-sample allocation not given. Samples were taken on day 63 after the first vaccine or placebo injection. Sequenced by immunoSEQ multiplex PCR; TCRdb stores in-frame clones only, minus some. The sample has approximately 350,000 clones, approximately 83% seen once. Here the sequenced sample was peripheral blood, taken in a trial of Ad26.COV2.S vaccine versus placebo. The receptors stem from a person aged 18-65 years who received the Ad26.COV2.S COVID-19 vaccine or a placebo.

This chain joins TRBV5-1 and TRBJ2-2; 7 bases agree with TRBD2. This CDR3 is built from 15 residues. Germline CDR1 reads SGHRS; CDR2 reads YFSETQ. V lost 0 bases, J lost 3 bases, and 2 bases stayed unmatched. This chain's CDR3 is CASSLGRGYTGELFF. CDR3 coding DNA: TGCGCCAGCAGCTTGGGGCGGGGGTACACCGGGGAGCTGTTTTTT.

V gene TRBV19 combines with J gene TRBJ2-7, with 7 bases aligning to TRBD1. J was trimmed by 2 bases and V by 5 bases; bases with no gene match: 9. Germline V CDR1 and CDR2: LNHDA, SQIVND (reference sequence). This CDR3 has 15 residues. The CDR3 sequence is CASSPRTGPTYEQYF. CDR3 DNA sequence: TGTGCCAGTAGTCCCCGGACAGGTCCCACCTACGAGCAGTACTTC.

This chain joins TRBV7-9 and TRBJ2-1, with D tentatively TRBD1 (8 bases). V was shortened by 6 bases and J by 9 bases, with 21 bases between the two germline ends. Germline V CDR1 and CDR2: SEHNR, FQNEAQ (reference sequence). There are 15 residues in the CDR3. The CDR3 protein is CASSRRGQGGGEQFF. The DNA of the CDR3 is TGTGCCAGCAGTCGACGAGGACAGGGAGGGGGTGAGCAGTTCTTC.

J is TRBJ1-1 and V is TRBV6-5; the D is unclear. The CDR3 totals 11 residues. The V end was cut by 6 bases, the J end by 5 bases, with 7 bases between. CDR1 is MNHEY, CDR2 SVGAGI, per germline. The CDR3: CASRMGTEAFF. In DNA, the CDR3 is TGTGCCAGCAGGATGGGGACTGAAGCTTTCTTT.

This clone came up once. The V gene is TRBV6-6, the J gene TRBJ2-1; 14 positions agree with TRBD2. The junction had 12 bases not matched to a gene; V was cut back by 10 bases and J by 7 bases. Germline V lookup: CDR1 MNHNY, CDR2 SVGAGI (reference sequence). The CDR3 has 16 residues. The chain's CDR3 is CAILPAGLAGVNEQFF. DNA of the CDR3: TGTGCCATTCTTCCTGCGGGACTAGCGGGAGTTAATGAGCAGTTCTTC.